The 27 T cell receptor beta chains presented below share a single source sample, sequenced in a study of cytomegalovirus exposure and HLA in healthy donors (dated by TCRdb to 2016 to 2017). Libraries were prepared through the immunoSEQ multiplex PCR assay. In its TCRdb copy, this immuneACCESS table keeps in-frame sequences only and misses some clones. Where compared with another copy, unresolved V genes explain less than half of these, and the others have no known cause. For this sample the table gives 170,000 or so clones, of which 80% to 85% were detected only once. Of the sample, 2.5% to 3% is held by the ten largest clones. What was sequenced was PBMCs. These receptor sequences come from a woman under 30 in good health and CMV-seropositive.

Comment on this clone: The same CDR3 is also encoded by other DNA sequences in this sample. The J gene is TRBJ2-7, the V gene TRBV6-5, with 7 nucleotides matching TRBD1. The germline gives CDR1 MNHEY, CDR2 SVGAGI. V shed 4 bases and J 2 bases; nucleotides not matched to a gene: 2. There are 13 residues in the CDR3. CDR3 nucleotide sequence: TGTGCCAGCAGTTTGGGACAGACCTACGAGCAGTACTTC. This translates into CASSLGQTYEQYF.

The chain is built from TRBV29-1 and TRBJ2-5, with no clear D. Trimming took off 5 bases at V and 4 bases at J, with 23 bases between the two ends. Germline V gene sequence: CDR1 SQVTM, CDR2 ANQGSEA. The CDR3 sequence is 16 residues long. CDR3 in amino acids: CSVPSWLEEIGETQYF. CDR3 nucleotides: TGCAGCGTTCCCTCGTGGTTAGAGGAAATCGGAGAGACCCAGTACTTC.

In nucleotides, the CDR3 is TGTGCCAGCAGTTTCTCCGGGGGGGCCCGCACAGATACGCAGTATTTT. This translates into CASSFSGGARTDTQYF. The chain is built from TRBV27 and TRBJ2-3; TRBD2 agrees at 8 bases. This CDR3 is 16 amino acids long. V trimming: 3 bases; J trimming: 1 base; junction bases outside the gene matches: 6. Germline V CDR1 and CDR2: MNHEY, SMNVEV (reference sequence).

The rearrangement uses TRBV25-1 and TRBJ1-2; TRBD1 agrees at 8 bases. Per germline, CDR1 MGHDK and CDR2 SYGVNS. V trimming: 2 bases; J trimming: 7 bases; junction bases outside the gene matches: 9. This CDR3 is 15 amino acids long. DNA for the CDR3: TGTGCCAGCAGTGAACAGGGGGCGCGGGTCGGTGGCTACACCTTC. Translating it yields CASSEQGARVGGYTF.

This chain links TRBV9 with TRBJ2-3, with a weak D call TRBD2 (6 bases). The CDR3 is 13 residues long. V gave up 3 bases and J gave up 7 bases, with 12 bases separating them. The germline CDR1 and CDR2 sequences are SGDLS and YYNGEE. CDR3 residues: CASSGGTLNTQYF. Written as DNA, the CDR3 is TGTGCCAGCAGCGGCGGGACCTTGAATACGCAGTATTTT.

The chain combines TRBV5-1 with TRBJ2-1; 10 positions match TRBD1. V trimming: 0 bases; J trimming: 6 bases; junction bases outside the gene matches: 6. CDR3 size: 16 residues. CDR1 SGHRS and CDR2 YFSETQ come from the germline V gene. The CDR3 DNA sequence: TGCGCCAGCAGCTTGGGCGGGACAGGGGATGGCAATGAGCAGTTCTTC. Translated, it gives CASSLGGTGDGNEQFF. Full variable domain (outside the CDR3, taken from reference TRBV5-1 and TRBJ2-1): KAGVTQTPRYLIKTRGQQVTLSCSPISGHRSVSWYQQTPGQGLQFLFEYFSETQRNKGNFPGRFSGRQFSNSRSEMNVSTLELGDSALYLCASSLGGTGDGNEQFFGPGTRLTVL.

The chain employs TRBV27 and TRBJ2-3; TRBD2 aligns across 9 bases. V trimming: 2 bases; J trimming: 5 bases; junction bases outside the gene matches: 5. The CDR3 totals 15 residues. Germline values: CDR1 MNHEY, CDR2 SMNVEV (reference sequence). The CDR3 is CASSLGGGALDTQYF. The CDR3, as DNA: TGTGCCAGCAGTTTAGGCGGGGGGGCTTTAGATACGCAGTATTTT.

Concerning this clone itself: The same CDR3 arises from other DNA sequences in this sample as well. V and J are TRBV6-1 and TRBJ1-1, with 7 bases identical to TRBD1. Trimming took 5 bases from V and 0 from J; bases not matched to a gene: 3. The CDR3 runs 14 residues. Germline V CDR1 and CDR2: MNHNS, SASEGT. The CDR3 spells CASSLQGMNTEAFF. CDR3 DNA: TGTGCCAGCAGTCTACAGGGGATGAACACTGAAGCTTTCTTT.

The chain has TRBV7-2 and TRBJ1-2, with D maybe TRBD1 (6 bases). There are 16 residues in the CDR3. Per the germline V gene, CDR1 is SGHTA and CDR2 is FQGNSA. Trimming left V 5 bases short and J 7 bases short, with 23 bases between. The CDR3 DNA is TGTGCCAGCAGCGCTAAACTCTTCAGGGGAACGACTGGCTACACCTTC. Translation gives CASSAKLFRGTTGYTF.

The genes are TRBV19 and TRBJ1-2, with 7 nucleotides matching TRBD1. The J segment lost 4 bases and the V segment lost 5 bases, leaving 13 bases of the junction unmatched. The CDR3 sequence is 16 residues long. CDR1 is LNHDA and CDR2 is SQIVND in the germline V gene (reference sequence). For the CDR3, the DNA is TGTGCCAGTAGTCGGGACAGCGGGCCGGGCGGCTATGGCTACACCTTC. Translating it yields CASSRDSGPGGYGYTF.

The chain links TRBV5-6 to TRBJ1-3, with no clear D. Deletions cut 2 bases from V and 0 bases from J, with 12 bases between. CDR1 is SGHDT, CDR2 YYEEEE, per germline. This CDR3 comprises 16 residues. CDR3 DNA: TGTGCCAGCAGCTTCCGGACTGGCGGCTCTGGAAACACCATATATTTT. This translates into CASSFRTGGSGNTIYF.

V and J are TRBV9 and TRBJ2-2; 8 nucleotides agree with TRBD2. The J segment lost 7 bases and the V segment lost 4 bases, leaving 15 bases of the junction unmatched. The germline V gene has CDR1 SGDLS and CDR2 YYNGEE. This CDR3 contains 17 residues. The CDR3 sequence: CASSPTGGAKRSGELFF. Written as DNA, the CDR3 is TGTGCCAGCAGCCCCACGGGGGGGGCTAAGCGTAGCGGGGAGCTGTTTTTT.

The chain employs TRBV5-6 and TRBJ1-2, with a tentative D call TRBD1 (5 bases). The CDR3 spans 15 residues. Germline CDR1 and CDR2: SGHDT and YYEEEE. V was cut by 3 bases and J by 4 bases, with 16 bases left in between. CDR3 DNA sequence: TGTGCCAGCAGCTACGACAGTTATGTTTTCTATGGCTACACCTTC. Translating gives CASSYDSYVFYGYTF.

DNA for the CDR3: TGTGCCAGCAGTTTGGGGACAGGCAATCAGCCCCAGCATTTT. This codes for CASSLGTGNQPQHF. The chain couples TRBV6-5 to TRBJ1-5; 7 positions match TRBD1. This CDR3 spans 14 amino acids. The germline CDR1 and CDR2 sequences are MNHEY and SVGAGI. V lost 4 bases and J lost 2; bases outside the gene matches: 2.

This sequence joins TRBV20-1 and TRBJ2-1, with 8 bases lining up with TRBD1. In germline, CDR1 is DFQATT, CDR2 SNEGSKA (reference sequence). This CDR3 region has 11 residues. J lost 12 bases, V lost 6 bases, and 7 bases had no gene match. DNA of the CDR3: TGCAGTGCCACCCCCGGGACAGGGCAGTTCTTC. Translated: CSATPGTGQFF.

The rearrangement joins TRBV2 to TRBJ2-5, with no clear D. CDR1 is SNHLY and CDR2 is FYNNEI in the germline V gene. The V gene lost 6 bases and the J gene lost 5 bases, with 7 bases spanning the gap. The CDR3 spans 11 residues. CDR3 residues: CASSQAETQYF. The CDR3 DNA is TGTGCCAGCAGCCAAGCGGAGACCCAGTACTTC.

The chain recombines TRBV27 with TRBJ2-7; TRBD2 aligns across 10 bases. V was clipped by 6 bases and J by 2 bases; unmatched bases: 7. The CDR3 runs 15 residues. From germline, CDR1 is MNHEY and CDR2 SMNVEV (reference sequence). Here the CDR3 DNA reads TGTGCCAGCAGCCCCGGACTAGCGGAAGCCTACGAGCAGTACTTC. It translates to CASSPGLAEAYEQYF.

The J gene is TRBJ1-4, the V gene TRBV6-6; D may be TRBD1 (5 bases). Trimming took off 6 bases at V and 10 bases at J, with 15 bases between the two ends. Germline CDR1 is MNHNY and CDR2 is SVGAGI (reference sequence). The length of the CDR3 is 13 residues. The chain's CDR3 is CASSRGSGGKLFF. The CDR3 DNA reads as TGTGCCAGCAGCCGAGGTAGCGGGGGAAAACTGTTTTTT.

This chain uses TRBV7-2 with TRBJ2-3, with TRBD2 matching 10 bases. The V gene end was trimmed by 5 bases and the J gene end by 4 bases; junction bases not matched to a gene: 6. The CDR3 is 15 amino acids. Germline lookup yields CDR1 SGHTA and CDR2 FQGNSA. The DNA of the CDR3 is TGTGCCAGCAGCCAGGGTAGCGGGGGGCCAGATACGCAGTATTTT. Its translation is CASSQGSGGPDTQYF.

This clone was counted a single time. The rearrangement joins TRBV4-3 to TRBJ1-2; D is uncertain. Germline V gives CDR1 LGHNA, CDR2 YSLEER. The CDR3 loop spans 15 amino acids. V lost 3 bases and J 4 bases, leaving 15 bases between the germline ends. The CDR3 reads CASSQDLGAGYGYTF. DNA for the CDR3: TGCGCCAGCAGCCAGGACCTGGGAGCCGGCTATGGCTACACCTTC.

For this clone: Other DNA variants within this sample encode the same CDR3. V usage is TRBV6-5 and J usage is TRBJ2-2, with D unresolved. The V gene's germline CDR1 is MNHEY and CDR2 SVGAGI. Deletions cut 2 bases from V and 2 bases from J, with 6 bases between. The CDR3 consists of 14 residues. CDR3 amino acids: CASSYGLNTGELFF. CDR3 DNA: TGTGCCAGCAGTTACGGCCTTAACACCGGGGAGCTGTTTTTT.

The chain is built from TRBV9 and TRBJ2-1; 7 positions agree with TRBD1. Unmatched junction bases numbered 3, after V lost 3 bases and J lost 0 bases. The CDR3 extends over 15 amino acids. Germline CDR1 SGDLS, CDR2 YYNGEE. The CDR3 DNA is TGTGCCAGCAGCGGACAGGGTTTCTCCTACAATGAGCAGTTCTTC. Translation gives CASSGQGFSYNEQFF. The full variable domain, rest sourced from reference TRBV9 and TRBJ2-1, is DSGVTQTPKHLITATGQRVTLRCSPRSGDLSVYWYQQSLDQGLQFLIQYYNGEERAKGNILERFSAQQFPDLHSELNLSSLELGDSALYFCASSGQGFSYNEQFFGPGTRLTVL.

CDR3 region: CASRGLAGANYEQYF. The CDR3 DNA sequence: TGCGCCAGCAGAGGACTAGCGGGGGCCAACTACGAGCAGTACTTC. This chain links TRBV10-2 with TRBJ2-7; TRBD2 aligns across 13 bases. The J segment lost 3 bases and the V segment lost 6 bases, leaving 5 bases of the junction unmatched. Germline V gene lookup returns CDR1 WSHSY and CDR2 SAAADI. This CDR3 has 15 residues.

The V call is TRBV5-6, the J call TRBJ1-3; unclear D gene. V lost 0 bases and J lost 6, with 10 bases in between. CDR1 and CDR2 (germline): SGHDT, YYEEEE. The CDR3 runs 14 residues. The CDR3 coding sequence is TGTGCCAGCAGCTTGGCGGGAGAGGAAAACACCATATATTTT. Translation: CASSLAGEENTIYF.

For the CDR3, the DNA is TGTGCCAGCAGCCCGGGGGGTCGCGGGGCGAACACCGGGGAGCTGTTTTTT. Translation: CASSPGGRGANTGELFF. This chain connects TRBV7-2 to TRBJ2-2; TRBD2 matches 7 bases. Germline CDR1 SGHTA, CDR2 FQGNSA. The length of the CDR3 is 17 residues. Trimming removed 5 bases from V and 0 bases from J; junction bases left unmatched: 9.

CDR3 nucleotides: TGCGCCAGCAGCTTGGCCGGACAGGGCCATGGCTACACCTTC. Protein product: CASSLAGQGHGYTF. V is TRBV5-1 and J is TRBJ1-2, with 8 bases identical to TRBD1. Per the germline V gene, CDR1 is SGHRS and CDR2 is YFSETQ. The CDR3 covers 14 residues. J lost 6 bases, V lost 0 bases, and 4 bases had no gene match.

This chain joins TRBV7-2 and TRBJ2-3; 8 nucleotides match TRBD1. Germline CDR1 and CDR2: SGHTA and FQGNSA. The CDR3 loop spans 14 amino acids. The V gene end was trimmed by 7 bases and the J gene end by 5 bases; junction bases not matched to a gene: 8. CDR3 residues: CASTLQGAGDTQYF. The CDR3 bases are TGTGCCAGCACCCTTCAGGGGGCAGGAGATACGCAGTATTTT. The whole variable domain, filled in from reference TRBV7-2 and TRBJ2-3, reads GAGVSQSPSNKVTEKGKDVELRCDPISGHTALYWYRQSLGQGLEFLIYFQGNSAPDKSGLPSDRFSAERTGGSVSTLTIQRTQQEDSAVYLCASTLQGAGDTQYFGPGTRLTVL.